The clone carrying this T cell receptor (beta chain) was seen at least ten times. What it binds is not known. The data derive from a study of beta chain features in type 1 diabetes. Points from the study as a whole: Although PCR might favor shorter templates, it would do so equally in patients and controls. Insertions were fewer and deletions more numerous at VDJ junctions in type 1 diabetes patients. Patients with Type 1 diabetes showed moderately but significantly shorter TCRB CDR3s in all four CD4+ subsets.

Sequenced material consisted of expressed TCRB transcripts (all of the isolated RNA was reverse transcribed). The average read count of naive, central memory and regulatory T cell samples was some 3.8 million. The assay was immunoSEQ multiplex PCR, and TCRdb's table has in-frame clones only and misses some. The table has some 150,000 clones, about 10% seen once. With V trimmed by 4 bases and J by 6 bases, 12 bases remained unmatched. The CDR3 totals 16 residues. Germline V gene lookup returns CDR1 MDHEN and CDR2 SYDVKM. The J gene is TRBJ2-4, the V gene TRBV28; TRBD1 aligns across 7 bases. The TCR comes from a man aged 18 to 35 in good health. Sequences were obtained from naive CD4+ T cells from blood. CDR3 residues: CASSSPGTASVNIQYF. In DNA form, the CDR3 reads TGTGCCAGCAGTTCCCCCGGGACAGCGTCAGTAAACATTCAGTACTTC.